This T cell receptor beta chain was sequenced for a study of blood T cell repertoires in COVID-19. Germline CDR1 LNHDA, CDR2 SQIVND (reference sequence). This CDR3 comprises 13 residues. Trimming took 3 bases from V and 5 from J, leaving 10 bases between them. Produced via immunoSEQ multiplex PCR; TCRdb's table is partial and in-frame only. The profile covers roughly 380,000 clones, with roughly nine tenths appearing a single time and 3.5% to 4% taken by the ten largest. The sequence was obtained from a woman in her fifties or sixties with COVID-19, enrolled during active disease. The chain has TRBV19 and TRBJ1-2, with D possibly matching TRBD1 (6 bases). Sequencing input: peripheral blood. The CDR3: CASSIAQGYGYTF. The CDR3 DNA sequence: TGTGCCAGTAGTATCGCACAGGGTTATGGCTACACCTTC.